A single sample gave rise to the 25 T cell receptor beta chains below, sequenced in a study of identifying expanded T cells in peripheral blood. Profiling relied on immunoSEQ multiplex PCR, and the TCRdb table lists in-frame clones only, not all of them. The table shows about 100,000 clones, with approximately 88% occurring only once. Sequenced material: blood. These receptors originate from a person aged 18 to 70 in good health.

The chain employs TRBV19 and TRBJ2-1; 7 bases line up with TRBD2. The germline gives CDR1 LNHDA, CDR2 SQIVND (reference sequence). J gave up 6 bases and V 7 bases, and 15 bases lay outside the gene matches. CDR3 length equals 16 residues. The CDR3 nucleotides are TGTGCCAGTACCCCGACTAGCAAGACTACTCGCAATGAGCAGTTCTTC. Amino acids: CASTPTSKTTRNEQFF.

The chain joins TRBV18 to TRBJ1-6, with D possibly being TRBD1 (5 bases). CDR1 is KGHSH, CDR2 LQKENI, per germline. CDR3 size: 15 residues. Trimming left V 3 bases short and J 7 bases short, with 13 bases between. CDR3 coding DNA: TGTGCCAGCTCACCCCCCGGGAGGGACAATTCACCCCTCCACTTT. It translates to CASSPPGRDNSPLHF.

Notes on this clone: This may be a read error, as it is one base from a much larger clone. This chain connects TRBV11-2 to TRBJ1-1; TRBD1 is a possible D gene (6 bases). The CDR3 totals 13 residues. V was shortened by 4 bases and J by 1 base, with 7 bases between the two germline ends. Germline-derived CDR1 and CDR2 are SGHAT and FQNNGV. The CDR3 nucleotides read TGTGCCAGCAGCTCACAGGGGAACACTGAAGCTTTCTTT. Its protein product is CASSSQGNTEAFF.

This clone was detected only once. The V and J genes are TRBV25-1 and TRBJ2-4; possibly TRBD1 for D (6 bases). The CDR3 covers 14 residues. The germline CDR1 and CDR2 sequences are MGHDK and SYGVNS. V was clipped by 8 bases and J by 3 bases, with 14 bases between them. The CDR3 sequence is CASEIAGDKNIQYF. The CDR3 nucleotides read TGTGCCAGCGAAATAGCAGGGGACAAAAACATTCAGTACTTC.

This clone was detected only a few times. The chain has TRBV6-5 and TRBJ1-5; tentatively, D is TRBD1 (5 bases). The CDR3 runs 14 residues. V was trimmed by 6 bases and J by 8 bases, leaving 17 bases between them. The germline V gene has CDR1 MNHEY and CDR2 SVGAGI. In nucleotides, the CDR3 is TGTGCCAGCAGACAAGGGGATTGGGGTGAGCCCCAGCATTTT. Translation: CASRQGDWGEPQHF.

The J gene is TRBJ1-2, the V gene TRBV2; 7 bases match TRBD1. Germline V lookup: CDR1 SNHLY, CDR2 FYNNEI. The V and J ends lost 5 bases and 3 bases, in that order; junction bases with no gene match: 6. This CDR3 has 14 residues. The CDR3 protein is CASSLTGADYGYTF. The CDR3 region has the DNA TGTGCCAGCAGTTTAACAGGGGCGGACTATGGCTACACCTTC.

The chain joins TRBV5-1 to TRBJ1-3; D gene uncertain. This CDR3 region has 16 residues. V lost 1 base, J lost 0 bases, and 11 bases lay in between. Germline CDR1 reads SGHRS; CDR2 reads YFSETQ. The CDR3 coding sequence is TGCGCCAGCAGCTTGCAGTCACCCCGCTCTGGAAACACCATATATTTT. Protein: CASSLQSPRSGNTIYF.

The rearrangement links TRBV28 to TRBJ2-7; the D gene could be TRBD1 or TRBD2 (5 bases each). The germline V and J ends were trimmed by 6 bases and 2 bases, with 11 bases remaining between them. The CDR3 is 13 residues long. In germline, CDR1 is MDHEN, CDR2 SYDVKM. CDR3 in amino acids: CASREEGPYEQYF. The CDR3, as DNA: TGTGCCAGCAGGGAAGAGGGGCCCTACGAGCAGTACTTC.

The chain employs TRBV6-1 and TRBJ2-1, with no clear D. Germline V gene data show CDR1 as MNHNS and CDR2 as SASEGT. V shed 1 base and J shed 8 bases, with 12 bases lying between them. The CDR3 length is 14 residues. CDR3 bases: TGTGCCAGCAGTGAAGACTTGCCAGGCGATGAGCAGTTCTTC. Its protein is CASSEDLPGDEQFF.

This clone was found a few times. This chain connects TRBV19 to TRBJ2-1; D is unclear. The V and J ends lost 0 bases and 5 bases respectively, with 8 bases between them. Germline values: CDR1 LNHDA, CDR2 SQIVND (reference sequence). This CDR3 has 14 amino acids. CDR3 in DNA: TGTGCCAGTAGTATAGAAGTGCCGAACAATGAGCAGTTCTTC. As protein: CASSIEVPNNEQFF.

The chain has TRBV5-1 and TRBJ2-2; no reliable D call. Germline values: CDR1 SGHRS, CDR2 YFSETQ. The CDR3 runs 14 residues. V was shortened by 0 bases and J by 5 bases, with 8 bases between the two germline ends. The CDR3 nucleotides read TGCGCCAGCAGCTTGGCCCTCAATACCGGGGAGCTGTTTTTT. This gives the protein CASSLALNTGELFF.

This clone was picked up one time. V usage is TRBV5-4 and J usage is TRBJ2-2; D remains ambiguous. This CDR3 spans 15 amino acids. Trimming left V 0 bases short and J 3 bases short, with 9 bases between. The germline V gene has CDR1 SGHNT and CDR2 YYREEE (reference sequence). Here the CDR3 DNA reads TGTGCCAGCAGCTTGGAGGGCGGATACACCGGGGAGCTGTTTTTT. Amino acids: CASSLEGGYTGELFF.

The chain joins TRBV20-1 to TRBJ1-2, with D possibly TRBD1 on 5 matching bases. V was shortened by 3 bases and J by 7 bases, with 9 bases between the two germline ends. Germline CDR1 DFQATT, CDR2 SNEGSKA (reference sequence). The CDR3 sequence is 11 residues long. The CDR3 DNA reads TGCAGTGCTAGGGGCCAGGGTGGCTACACCTTC. Amino acids: CSARGQGGYTF.

The rearrangement joins TRBV30 to TRBJ1-2; D might be TRBD1 (6 bases). This CDR3 has 15 residues. Germline lookup yields CDR1 GTSNPN and CDR2 SVGIG (reference sequence). The V end was cut by 0 bases, the J end by 6 bases, with 17 bases between. CDR3 DNA: TGTGCCTGGAGTGTACAGCTAGGGGGGCGGGATGGCTACACCTTC. Encoded protein: CAWSVQLGGRDGYTF.

This CDR3 is CASSLYQGSDTQYF. In nucleotides, the CDR3 is TGTGCCAGCAGCTTATACCAGGGATCAGATACGCAGTATTTT. This chain links TRBV7-3 with TRBJ2-3, with a weak D call TRBD1 (5 bases). The CDR3 runs 14 residues. Trimming shortened V by 2 bases and J by 4 bases, and 10 bases separated the two germline ends. Germline-derived CDR1 and CDR2 are SGHTA and FQGTGA.

CDR3 residues: CSARLGDGSSYNEQFF. In DNA form, the CDR3 reads TGCAGCGCAAGACTCGGGGACGGTAGCTCCTACAATGAGCAGTTCTTC. The rearrangement links TRBV29-1 to TRBJ2-1; possibly TRBD1 or TRBD2 for D (5 bases each). Germline loops: CDR1 SQVTM, CDR2 ANQGSEA. The CDR3 runs 16 residues. Between the trimmed V and J ends, which lost 7 bases and 0 bases, there was a span of 19 bases.

This clone was seen more than once but under ten times. The chain recombines TRBV7-8 with TRBJ2-1; TRBD1 might be the D (5 bases). Germline-derived CDR1 and CDR2 are SGHVS and FQNEAQ. The CDR3 has 15 amino acids. V was pared by 8 bases and J by 4 bases, with 18 bases between. DNA of the CDR3: TGTGCCAGCTTAGGGGCCCTGGGATGGTACAATGAGCAGTTCTTC. It specifies CASLGALGWYNEQFF.

This rearrangement joins TRBV9 to TRBJ2-1; 8 nucleotides line up with TRBD1. The V segment lost 1 base and the J segment 0 bases; nucleotides outside the gene matches: 0. The CDR3 is 15 amino acids. Germline V gene lookup returns CDR1 SGDLS and CDR2 YYNGEE. The CDR3 is CASSVTGGSYNEQFF. In DNA, the CDR3 is TGTGCCAGCAGCGTAACAGGGGGCTCCTACAATGAGCAGTTCTTC.

The chain carries TRBV7-8 and TRBJ1-6; D gene uncertain. The germline V and J ends were trimmed by 1 base and 5 bases, with 6 bases remaining between them. The germline V gene encodes CDR1 SGHVS and CDR2 FQNEAQ. The CDR3 has 14 amino acids. CDR3 DNA sequence: TGTGCCAGCAGCTTAGTCCTTAATAATTCACCCCTCCACTTT. Translation gives CASSLVLNNSPLHF.

V and J are TRBV7-9 and TRBJ2-7; D gene uncertain. Germline-derived CDR1 and CDR2 are SEHNR and FQNEAQ (reference sequence). The length of the CDR3 is 10 residues. V was shortened by 5 bases and J by 3 bases, with 2 bases between the two germline ends. In DNA form, the CDR3 reads TGTGCCAGCAGCGACTACGAGCAGTACTTC. Protein product: CASSDYEQYF.

The V gene is TRBV7-2, the J gene TRBJ2-3; 8 bases are shared with TRBD1. Germline loops: CDR1 SGHTA, CDR2 FQGNSA. This CDR3 is built from 16 residues. After removal of 3 bases from V and 1 base from J, the junction contained 6 bases not matched to a gene. The CDR3 protein is CASSFGAGGGTDTQYF. The CDR3 nucleotides are TGTGCCAGCAGCTTCGGGGCAGGGGGCGGCACAGATACGCAGTATTTT. The entire variable domain, with the rest obtained from reference TRBV7-2 and TRBJ2-3, is as follows: GAGVSQSPSNKVTEKGKDVELRCDPISGHTALYWYRQSLGQGLEFLIYFQGNSAPDKSGLPSDRFSAERTGGSVSTLTIQRTQQEDSAVYLCASSFGAGGGTDTQYFGPGTRLTVL.

Worth noting for this clone: This is likely an artifact of a read error, given a far larger clone one base away. The chain uses TRBV7-9 and TRBJ2-7, with D possibly matching TRBD1 (5 bases). CDR1 is SEHNR and CDR2 is FQNEAQ in the germline V gene (reference sequence). With 1 base removed from V and 1 base from J, the gap between germline ends came to 8 bases. The CDR3 sequence is 14 residues long. The CDR3 coding sequence is TGTGCCAGCAGCTTAGGGGGCAGATCCTACGAGCAGTACTTC. The encoded protein is CASSLGGRSYEQYF.

The chain has TRBV7-9 and TRBJ1-5; D unclear. Looked up from germline, CDR1 is SEHNR and CDR2 is FQNEAQ (reference sequence). V lost 3 bases and J 6 bases, leaving 6 bases between the germline ends. CDR3 length equals 12 residues. In nucleotides, the CDR3 is TGTGCCAGCAGCTTCGGAGTTCAGCCCCAGCATTTT. As protein: CASSFGVQPQHF.

The chain employs TRBV6-5 and TRBJ2-6; a weak D match, TRBD1 (6 bases). Germline CDR1 is MNHEY and CDR2 is SVGAGI. The CDR3 sequence is 15 residues long. Trimming took off 5 bases at V and 2 bases at J, with 10 bases between the two ends. CDR3 amino acids: CASSPGVTGANVLTF. The CDR3 bases are TGTGCCAGCAGTCCAGGGGTTACTGGGGCCAACGTCCTGACTTTC.

The chain employs TRBV7-2 and TRBJ2-3; weak D call: TRBD2 (6 bases). V was trimmed by 0 bases and J by 5 bases, leaving 9 bases between them. CDR3 length equals 14 residues. Germline V gives CDR1 SGHTA, CDR2 FQGNSA. CDR3 nucleotide sequence: TGTGCCAGCAGCTTAGCAGGAGGGCTAGATACGCAGTATTTT. This encodes CASSLAGGLDTQYF.